One sample yielded the 27 T cell receptor beta chains listed below, sequenced in a study of blood T cell repertoires in COVID-19. TCRdb keeps only in-frame clones here, not all; method: immunoSEQ multiplex PCR. The top ten clones hold 3% of a sample with around 300,000 clones, about 88% of them seen once. Specimen: PBMCs or T cells enriched from blood (not recorded which). These receptors came from a woman aged 50 to 60 who had recovered from COVID-19.

V gene TRBV27 combines with J gene TRBJ1-2; D is ambiguous. The CDR3 has 11 amino acids. V lost 10 bases, J lost 7 bases, and 13 bases lay in between. Germline V gene lookup returns CDR1 MNHEY and CDR2 SMNVEV (reference sequence). As DNA, the CDR3 is TGTGCCATCGAGGGAGTAGGTGGCTACACCTTC. Residues: CAIEGVGGYTF.

In its sample, this clone was seen once. The chain combines TRBV19 with TRBJ2-7, with TRBD1 matching 7 bases. V lost 3 bases and J lost 6; bases outside the gene matches: 5. This CDR3 comprises 13 residues. In germline, CDR1 is LNHDA, CDR2 SQIVND (reference sequence). The CDR3 DNA is TGTGCCAGTAGTATTGACAGGGCTGGCGAGCAGTACTTC. Translated: CASSIDRAGEQYF.

The rearrangement joins TRBV7-9 to TRBJ1-4, with TRBD1 identical over 10 bases. The CDR3 length is 16 residues. Germline V gene lookup returns CDR1 SEHNR and CDR2 FQNEAQ (reference sequence). V lost 4 bases to trimming and J lost 7 bases; unmatched junction nucleotides: 9. Here the CDR3 DNA reads TGTGCCAGCAGCTCCGGCCGGACAGGGGGAGGTGAAAAACTGTTTTTT. Translating it yields CASSSGRTGGGEKLFF.

This chain connects TRBV7-9 to TRBJ1-1; no definite D call. The CDR3 extends over 13 amino acids. Trimming pared 2 bases from V and 7 bases from J, leaving 11 bases between. The germline gives CDR1 SEHNR, CDR2 FQNEAQ (reference sequence). CDR3 loop: CASSLMSTSEAFF. Here the CDR3 DNA reads TGTGCCAGCAGCTTAATGTCAACTAGTGAAGCTTTCTTT.

CDR3 sequence (DNA): TGCGCCAGCACCCGCGCGAACACCGGGGAGCTGTTTTTT. Amino acids: CASTRANTGELFF. The J gene is TRBJ2-2, the V gene TRBV5-1; D is unresolved. This CDR3 region has 13 residues. The ends were cut back, 6 bases at V and 0 bases at J, with 6 bases in the middle. Germline CDR1 and CDR2: SGHRS and YFSETQ.

CDR3 coding DNA: TGCGCCAGCAGCCAAGGGAAAGGGGGCTATGGCTACACCTTC. Translation: CASSQGKGGYGYTF. J is TRBJ1-2 and V is TRBV4-3, with a possible D match to TRBD1 (6 bases). Germline V gene lookup returns CDR1 LGHNA and CDR2 YSLEER. The CDR3 contains 14 residues. The V end lost 1 base, the J end lost 4 bases, and 10 bases lay between the germline ends.

The V gene is TRBV18, the J gene TRBJ1-6; D may be TRBD1 (5 bases). Germline CDR1 KGHSH, CDR2 LQKENI. This CDR3 has 15 residues. V was trimmed by 1 base and J by 6 bases, leaving 10 bases between them. The CDR3 here is CASSPRTGVNSPLHF. The CDR3 region has the DNA TGTGCCAGCTCACCACGCACAGGAGTTAATTCACCCCTCCACTTT.

CDR3 sequence reads: CASSFEVRDTRTSGYEQYF. In DNA form, the CDR3 reads TGTGCCAGCAGTTTCGAAGTAAGGGACACTCGGACTAGCGGCTACGAGCAGTACTTC. J is TRBJ2-7 and V is TRBV27, with TRBD2 matching 10 bases. After removal of 3 bases from V and 3 bases from J, the junction contained 17 bases not matched to a gene. This CDR3 region has 19 residues. Germline V gives CDR1 MNHEY, CDR2 SMNVEV (reference sequence).

V gene TRBV5-4 combines with J gene TRBJ2-6; 10 bases match TRBD1. Germline assignment: CDR1 SGHNT and CDR2 YYREEE (reference sequence). V was clipped by 4 bases and J by 3 bases; unmatched bases: 7. CDR3 size: 17 residues. Written as DNA, the CDR3 is TGTGCCAGCAGCACCAGACAGGGGGCCGGTGGGGCCAACGTCCTGACTTTC. Its translation: CASSTRQGAGGANVLTF.

The rearrangement links TRBV7-2 to TRBJ2-1, with 8 bases aligning to TRBD1. V lost 5 bases, J lost 2 bases, and 8 bases stayed unmatched. Germline V gives CDR1 SGHTA, CDR2 FQGNSA. The CDR3 has 16 residues. The CDR3 region is CASSTRQGRTYNEQFF. The CDR3 region has the DNA TGTGCCAGCAGCACCCGACAGGGGAGGACCTACAATGAGCAGTTCTTC.

The J gene is TRBJ2-2, the V gene TRBV24-1; 8 nucleotides agree with TRBD1. V shed 2 bases and J 1 base; nucleotides not matched to a gene: 8. This CDR3 contains 18 residues. CDR1 is KGHDR and CDR2 is SFDVKD in the germline V gene. CDR3 coding DNA: TGTGCCACCAGTGATTCAGGACCCGGGACAGGGAACACCGGGGAGCTGTTTTTT. Translation gives CATSDSGPGTGNTGELFF.

V gene TRBV7-2 combines with J gene TRBJ1-5; D not resolved. This CDR3 has 14 residues. Per the germline V gene, CDR1 is SGHTA and CDR2 is FQGNSA. The ends were cut back, 5 bases at V and 3 bases at J, with 11 bases in the middle. The DNA for the CDR3 is TGTGCCAGCAGCGCCTCGGGGTTCAATCAGCCCCAGCATTTT. Translated, it gives CASSASGFNQPQHF.

The gene calls are TRBV3-1 (or the pseudogene TRBV3-2) and TRBJ1-1, with D possibly matching TRBD1 (6 bases). The germline V and J ends were trimmed by 4 bases and 1 base, with 10 bases remaining between them. CDR3 length: 14 residues. Per the germline V gene, CDR1 is LGHDT and CDR2 is YNNKEL (reference sequence). The CDR3 region has the DNA TGTGCCAGCAGCCCCCGAGGGGGGAACACTGAAGCTTTCTTT. Its protein product is CASSPRGGNTEAFF.

V usage is TRBV7-8 and J usage is TRBJ2-7; TRBD1 matches at 9 bases. Looked up from germline, CDR1 is SGHVS and CDR2 is FQNEAQ. J gave up 4 bases and V 2 bases, and 12 bases lay outside the gene matches. This CDR3 has 17 amino acids. This CDR3 reads CASSLRSRQGVPYEQYF. In DNA, the CDR3 is TGTGCCAGCAGCTTACGGAGTAGACAGGGGGTTCCGTACGAGCAGTACTTC.

V and J are TRBV7-2 and TRBJ2-2, with 8 bases aligning to TRBD2. The germline gives CDR1 SGHTA, CDR2 FQGNSA. V lost 2 bases and J lost 2; bases outside the gene matches: 10. CDR3 length equals 18 residues. The CDR3 protein is CASSLFSTGTSNTGELFF. The CDR3 bases are TGTGCCAGCAGCTTATTTTCAACCGGGACTAGTAACACCGGGGAGCTGTTTTTT.

The chain is built from TRBV7-3 and TRBJ2-3; a weak D match, TRBD2 (5 bases). The CDR3 is made up of 14 amino acids. Trimming removed 0 bases at V and 4 bases at J, with 8 bases between. The V gene's germline CDR1 is SGHTA and CDR2 FQGTGA. The CDR3 DNA reads as TGTGCCAGCAGCTTAACTAGCGATCCAGATACGCAGTATTTT. This translates into CASSLTSDPDTQYF.

V gene TRBV19 combines with J gene TRBJ1-2; D possibly corresponds to TRBD1 (6 bases). The CDR3 is 13 residues long. The ends were cut back, 10 bases at V and 0 bases at J, with 12 bases in the middle. Germline values: CDR1 LNHDA, CDR2 SQIVND (reference sequence). CDR3 DNA: TGTGCCACCCGGGACAACGCTAACTATGGCTACACCTTC. It codes for CATRDNANYGYTF.

V is TRBV4-1 and J is TRBJ1-5; 8 bases map to TRBD1. This CDR3 comprises 14 residues. CDR1 MGHRA and CDR2 YSYEKL come from the germline V gene. V shed 2 bases and J 5 bases; nucleotides not matched to a gene: 2. The CDR3 loop is CASSQRQGYQPQHF. CDR3 coding DNA: TGCGCCAGCAGCCAAAGACAGGGGTATCAGCCCCAGCATTTT.

The chain carries TRBV15 and TRBJ2-3; 8 nucleotides agree with TRBD1. The junction had 24 bases not matched to a gene; V was cut back by 3 bases and J by 7 bases. This CDR3 comprises 20 residues. The V gene's germline CDR1 is LNHNV and CDR2 YYDKDF (reference sequence). This CDR3 is CATSSDFLGGRGDRGNTQYF. DNA of the CDR3: TGTGCCACCAGCAGCGATTTCTTGGGGGGACGGGGTGACAGGGGCAATACGCAGTATTTT.

This chain links TRBV29-1 with TRBJ2-1, with 9 bases fitting TRBD1. CDR1 is SQVTM, CDR2 ANQGSEA, per germline. CDR3 length: 16 residues. With V trimmed by 3 bases and J by 6 bases, 12 bases remained unmatched. The CDR3 sequence is CSVDRSGQGYPNEQFF. CDR3 bases: TGCAGCGTTGATCGCTCGGGACAGGGTTACCCCAATGAGCAGTTCTTC.

This clone was counted only a few times. The chain uses TRBV5-4 and TRBJ2-5; 7 nucleotides match TRBD1. The CDR3 runs to 14 residues. Unmatched junction bases numbered 10, after V lost 6 bases and J lost 5 bases. Germline CDR1 is SGHNT and CDR2 is YYREEE (reference sequence). Here the CDR3 reads CASTKTGKGETQYF. The CDR3 region has the DNA TGTGCCAGCACCAAGACAGGGAAGGGGGAGACCCAGTACTTC.

This clone was recorded a few times. J is TRBJ1-2 and V is TRBV9; D call uncertain. The CDR3 sequence is 13 residues long. Looked up from germline, CDR1 is SGDLS and CDR2 is YYNGEE. Trimming took 4 bases from V and 1 from J, leaving 8 bases between them. CDR3 in DNA: TGTGCCAGCAGCACAACACATAACTATGGCTACACCTTC. Amino acids: CASSTTHNYGYTF.

The chain uses TRBV27 and TRBJ2-7; 14 positions match TRBD2. The CDR3 is 15 residues long. V lost 6 bases, J lost 3 bases, and 4 bases stayed unmatched. Germline lookup yields CDR1 MNHEY and CDR2 SMNVEV (reference sequence). The CDR3 DNA reads as TGTGCCAGCAGGGGGACTAGCGGGAGTATCTACGAGCAGTACTTC. Translating gives CASRGTSGSIYEQYF.

The chain joins TRBV30 to TRBJ1-1, with TRBD1 as a possible D gene (5 bases). The CDR3 spans 10 residues. V was pared by 5 bases and J by 6 bases, with 7 bases between. The germline gives CDR1 GTSNPN, CDR2 SVGIG (reference sequence). The CDR3 DNA sequence: TGTGCCTGGGGGGCCGCTGAAGCTTTCTTT. The encoded protein is CAWGAAEAFF.

In its sample, this clone was seen once. V usage is TRBV6-1 and J usage is TRBJ2-1, with 11 bases aligning to TRBD2. The CDR3 loop spans 18 amino acids. Unmatched junction bases numbered 12, after V lost 0 bases and J lost 8 bases. Germline V gives CDR1 MNHNS, CDR2 SASEGT. The CDR3 bases are TGTGCCAGCAGTGAAGCAAAGCTAGCGGGAGGTCGTGGGGATGAGCAGTTCTTC. Its protein is CASSEAKLAGGRGDEQFF.

The CDR3 loop reads CASSQDRGVYNEQFF. The DNA for the CDR3 is TGTGCCAGTAGTCAAGACAGGGGAGTTTACAATGAGCAGTTCTTC. V and J are TRBV19 and TRBJ2-1, with 8 bases aligning to TRBD1. This CDR3 has 15 residues. The germline V gene has CDR1 LNHDA and CDR2 SQIVND (reference sequence). With V trimmed by 5 bases and J by 4 bases, 7 bases remained unmatched. The full variable domain, in which reference TRBV19 and TRBJ2-1 provide the parts outside the CDR3, is DGGITQSPKYLFRKEGQNVTLSCEQNLNHDAMYWYRQDPGQGLRLIYYSQIVNDFQKGDIAEGYSVSREKKESFPLTVTSAQKNPTAFYLCASSQDRGVYNEQFFGPGTRLTVL.

This chain connects TRBV5-1 to TRBJ1-4; D may be TRBD1 (6 bases). Germline V CDR1 and CDR2: SGHRS, YFSETQ. CDR3 length: 15 amino acids. V gave up 1 base and J gave up 0 bases, with 7 bases separating them. CDR3 DNA: TGCGCCAGCAGCTTGAGGACAGCAACTAATGAAAAACTGTTTTTT. Its translation: CASSLRTATNEKLFF.